This T cell receptor (beta chain) was captured in a study of T cells after posttransplantation cyclophosphamide. This clone was observed at least ten times. Its antigen is not known. TCRdb's table, derived via immunoSEQ multiplex PCR, lists solely in-frame clones and lacks some. Reported are about 24,000 clones, none seen only once; the ten largest carry around 6.6%. Whole-study findings and limits: Blood and skin or GI T cell repertoires showed limited TRB overlap. TRB clonality was highly associated with recipient CMV seropositivity and reactivation.

The related graft donor's blood sample was taken on the day of bone marrow donation. The CDR3 is 16 amino acids. Germline-derived CDR1 and CDR2 are SQVTM and ANQGSEA. The chain recombines TRBV29-1 with TRBJ2-3, with TRBD2 identical over 8 bases. Sequencing was carried out using PBMCs. The receptor was isolated from a woman in her sixties or seventies in good health, CMV-negative, and a related stem cell transplant donor. CDR3 coding DNA: TGCATCCCGATGGGCGGGGGGAGGTTAATCACAGATACGCAGTATTTT. It codes for CIPMGGGRLITDTQYF.